A single sample is the source of the 21 T cell receptor beta chains below, sequenced in a study of blood T cell repertoires in COVID-19. Method: immunoSEQ multiplex PCR; TCRdb's copy keeps in-frame clones and lacks some. In the table there are about 75,000 clones, about four fifths of which are singletons. Sample: peripheral blood. These receptors were obtained from a woman aged 80 or over with active or convalescent COVID-19.

This chain connects TRBV19 to TRBJ1-5; a weak D match, TRBD1 (5 bases). Germline CDR1 is LNHDA and CDR2 is SQIVND (reference sequence). The CDR3 covers 13 residues. Trimming stripped 9 bases from V and 3 bases from J, with 12 bases between. The CDR3 DNA reads TGTGCCAGCAGCCAAGGGGACAATCAGCCCCAGCATTTT. It encodes CASSQGDNQPQHF.

This clone was seen once. This sequence joins TRBV19 and TRBJ2-1; 10 bases agree with TRBD2. Germline-derived CDR1 and CDR2 are LNHDA and SQIVND (reference sequence). The CDR3 length is 15 residues. V shed 5 bases, J shed 4 bases, and the junction held 5 bases outside the gene matches. The CDR3 nucleotides read TGTGCCAGTAGTCCCGGACTAGCGGCTTACAATGAGCAGTTCTTC. Translation: CASSPGLAAYNEQFF. The full variable domain, its missing parts supplied by reference TRBV19 and TRBJ2-1, is DGGITQSPKYLFRKEGQNVTLSCEQNLNHDAMYWYRQDPGQGLRLIYYSQIVNDFQKGDIAEGYSVSREKKESFPLTVTSAQKNPTAFYLCASSPGLAAYNEQFFGPGTRLTVL.

The chain couples TRBV19 to TRBJ2-4; D is perhaps TRBD2 (6 bases). With 3 bases removed from V and 6 bases from J, the gap between germline ends came to 12 bases. CDR3 size: 14 residues. Per germline, CDR1 LNHDA and CDR2 SQIVND (reference sequence). The CDR3 sequence: CASSIGGRPNIQYF. DNA of the CDR3: TGTGCCAGTAGTATCGGGGGACGGCCAAACATTCAGTACTTC.

The chain combines TRBV5-6 with TRBJ1-5; D may be TRBD1 (5 bases). The CDR3 is 15 amino acids. Trimming stripped 3 bases from V and 0 bases from J, with 10 bases between. From germline, CDR1 is SGHDT and CDR2 YYEEEE. Written as DNA, the CDR3 is TGTGCCAGCAGCTCGACAGAGTATAGCAATCAGCCCCAGCATTTT. It translates to CASSSTEYSNQPQHF.

The chain employs TRBV7-2 and TRBJ2-2; 9 positions agree with TRBD2. This CDR3 comprises 17 residues. CDR1 is SGHTA and CDR2 is FQGNSA in the germline V gene. V lost 5 bases and J lost 6; bases outside the gene matches: 13. The CDR3 protein is CASSQKPSGDLAGELFF. The CDR3 region has the DNA TGTGCCAGCAGCCAGAAGCCTAGCGGGGATTTAGCCGGGGAGCTGTTTTTT.

The chain joins TRBV19 to TRBJ2-1; 8 bases fit TRBD2. The CDR3 has 14 residues. In germline, CDR1 is LNHDA, CDR2 SQIVND (reference sequence). V was pared by 3 bases and J by 9 bases, with 7 bases of the junction left unmatched. The chain's CDR3 is CASSIWAGGSEQFF. The CDR3 region has the DNA TGTGCCAGTAGTATCTGGGCGGGGGGAAGTGAGCAGTTCTTC.

This clone was seen a handful of times. The chain employs TRBV4-3 and TRBJ2-2; D ambiguous. The CDR3 sequence is 13 residues long. The V end lost 0 bases, the J end lost 6 bases, and 5 bases lay between the germline ends. Germline CDR1 and CDR2: LGHNA and YSLEER. The CDR3 DNA reads as TGCGCCAGCAGCCAAGACAGGCCCGGGGAGCTGTTTTTT. Its translation: CASSQDRPGELFF.

CDR3 loop: CASSFRSGYTF. The CDR3 DNA follows: TGTGCCAGCAGCTTTAGAAGTGGCTACACCTTC. This chain uses TRBV5-6 with TRBJ1-2; unclear D gene. The CDR3 is 11 residues long. From germline, CDR1 is SGHDT and CDR2 YYEEEE. The germline V and J ends were trimmed by 2 bases and 7 bases, with 6 bases remaining between them.

V is TRBV19 and J is TRBJ1-2; D ambiguous. V was shortened by 6 bases and J by 0 bases, with 5 bases between the two germline ends. This CDR3 spans 12 amino acids. The germline CDR1 and CDR2 sequences are LNHDA and SQIVND (reference sequence). The CDR3 sequence: CASSEANYGYTF. CDR3 DNA: TGTGCCAGTAGCGAGGCTAACTATGGCTACACCTTC.

Worth noting for this clone: At one boundary the junction diverges from the germline segment, which might be a read error. The chain uses TRBV28 and TRBJ2-7; 7 nucleotides line up with TRBD1. Germline loops: CDR1 MDHEN, CDR2 SYDVKM. The CDR3 runs 13 residues. CDR3 sequence: CASSLRGTEGRNF. CDR3 nucleotide sequence: TGTGCCAGCAGTTTACGAGGGACAGAGGGTCGGAACTTC.

This clone was detected a few times. This chain links TRBV4-3 with TRBJ2-7, with D tentatively TRBD2 (6 bases). Trimming removed 1 base from V and 0 bases from J, with 16 bases in between. Germline-derived CDR1 and CDR2 are LGHNA and YSLEER. The CDR3 runs to 17 residues. CDR3 nucleotide sequence: TGCGCCAGCAGCCAAGTTTTAGCGGAATTAAGCTCCTACGAGCAGTACTTC. It encodes CASSQVLAELSSYEQYF.

This clone has a handful of counts. V and J are TRBV11-2 and TRBJ2-7; D gene ambiguous. Trimming cost V 1 base and J 3 bases, with 7 bases left between them. The CDR3 extends over 13 amino acids. The V gene's germline CDR1 is SGHAT and CDR2 FQNNGV. The CDR3 sequence is CASSLVGSYEQYF. CDR3 nucleotides: TGTGCCAGCAGCTTAGTTGGTAGCTACGAGCAGTACTTC.

The chain carries TRBV6-6 and TRBJ2-7; 11 nucleotides match TRBD1. The V gene's germline CDR1 is MNHNY and CDR2 SVGAGI (reference sequence). The CDR3 is 14 residues long. Trimming removed 2 bases from V and 5 bases from J; junction bases left unmatched: 2. The CDR3 here is CASSYRTGGNEQYF. The CDR3 nucleotides read TGTGCCAGCAGTTACAGGACAGGGGGCAACGAGCAGTACTTC.

CDR3 nucleotide sequence: TGTGCCAGCTCCCATGACCCACAGGGAGGGACGAACACCGGGGAGCTGTTTTTT. Protein product: CASSHDPQGGTNTGELFF. The J gene is TRBJ2-2, the V gene TRBV18; a possible D gene is TRBD2 (7 bases). Deletions cut 6 bases from V and 0 bases from J, with 20 bases between. This CDR3 spans 18 amino acids. The germline CDR1 and CDR2 sequences are KGHSH and LQKENI. Together with reference TRBV18 and TRBJ2-2, the CDR3 gives the full variable domain: NAGVMQNPRHLVRRRGQEARLRCSPMKGHSHVYWYRQLPEEGLKFMVYLQKENIIDESGMPKERFSAEFPKEGPSILRIQQVVRGDSAAYFCASSHDPQGGTNTGELFFGEGSRLTVL.

The gene calls are TRBV5-5 and TRBJ2-1; 9 bases are shared with TRBD1. V trimming: 4 bases; J trimming: 13 bases; junction bases outside the gene matches: 9. Germline loops: CDR1 SGHKS, CDR2 YYEKEE (reference sequence). CDR3 size: 13 residues. CDR3 coding DNA: TGTGCCAGCAGCCAGGACAGGGGCCTCCTACAGTTCTTC. Its translation is CASSQDRGLLQFF.

This clone was counted once. The chain is built from TRBV11-2 and TRBJ2-3, with 7 bases identical to TRBD2. The junction had 14 bases not matched to a gene; V was cut back by 0 bases and J by 2 bases. CDR1 is SGHAT and CDR2 is FQNNGV in the germline V gene. The CDR3 has 19 residues. CDR3 region: CASSLDLGGWLAATDTQYF. CDR3 in DNA: TGTGCCAGCAGCTTAGATCTAGGTGGCTGGCTAGCGGCCACAGATACGCAGTATTTT. The full variable domain, its missing parts supplied by reference TRBV11-2 and TRBJ2-3, is EAGVAQSPRYKIIEKRQSVAFWCNPISGHATLYWYQQILGQGPKLLIQFQNNGVVDDSQLPKDRFSAERLKGVDSTLKIQPAKLEDSAVYLCASSLDLGGWLAATDTQYFGPGTRLTVL.

The chain recombines TRBV5-1 with TRBJ2-1, with a possible D match to TRBD1 (6 bases). This CDR3 contains 13 residues. The germline V gene encodes CDR1 SGHRS and CDR2 YFSETQ. The V gene lost 7 bases and the J gene lost 7 bases, with 15 bases spanning the gap. CDR3 coding DNA: TGCGCCAGCTCGTCAGGGGAGCGGAATGAGCAGTTCTTC. Translation gives CASSSGERNEQFF. Full variable domain (rest looked up from reference TRBV5-1 and TRBJ2-1): KAGVTQTPRYLIKTRGQQVTLSCSPISGHRSVSWYQQTPGQGLQFLFEYFSETQRNKGNFPGRFSGRQFSNSRSEMNVSTLELGDSALYLCASSSGERNEQFFGPGTRLTVL.

The V gene is TRBV6-5, the J gene TRBJ2-2; unclear D gene. This CDR3 contains 10 residues. The ends were cut back, 6 bases at V and 8 bases at J, with 4 bases in the middle. Germline lookup yields CDR1 MNHEY and CDR2 SVGAGI. The CDR3 DNA reads TGTGCCAGCAGGGAGGGGGAGCTGTTTTTT. Translation gives CASREGELFF.

The chain links TRBV6-2 or TRBV6-3 to TRBJ2-7, with TRBD1 as a possible D gene (6 bases). Between the trimmed V and J ends, which lost 2 bases and 7 bases, there was a span of 18 bases. The CDR3 sequence is 15 residues long. Germline CDR1 MNHEY, CDR2 SVGEGT. CDR3 DNA sequence: TGTGCCAGCAGTTACCTACGGGACACCATTAGGGAGCAGTACTTC. Its protein is CASSYLRDTIREQYF.

The CDR3 is CSVAGASKNIQYF. For the CDR3, the DNA is TGCAGCGTCGCGGGGGCTTCCAAAAACATTCAGTACTTC. J is TRBJ2-4 and V is TRBV29-1, with D perhaps matching TRBD2 (7 bases). The CDR3 contains 13 residues. Germline CDR1 and CDR2: SQVTM and ANQGSEA. V shed 6 bases and J shed 2 bases, with 11 bases lying between them.

The rearrangement joins TRBV24-1 to TRBJ2-5; 9 bases match TRBD1. Germline assignment: CDR1 KGHDR and CDR2 SFDVKD. This CDR3 is built from 16 residues. Germline trimming cut 3 bases from V and 2 bases from J; bases unmatched to any gene: 6. The CDR3 DNA reads as TGTGCCACCAGTGATCCTCAAGACAGGGGGCAAGAGACCCAGTACTTC. Translation gives CATSDPQDRGQETQYF.